This is a list of T cell receptor beta chains from one sample in a study of blood T cell repertoires in COVID-19. Some clones are missing from TCRdb's copy, which holds only in-frame ones; the method was immunoSEQ multiplex PCR. The sample includes under 300,000 clones, approximately 91% of them seen just once. The sample consisted of peripheral blood. Every receptor here comes from a man aged 50 to 60 with acute or convalescent COVID-19. Both conserved end residues are trimmed from each CDR3.

v_call	cdr3_aa
TRBV11-3	ASSLPTSGGQGELF
TRBV7-9	ASSSPSRGHQETQY
TRBV7-2	ASSLAGSSYNEQF
TRBV15	ATSRGFGGGPRDTQY
TRBV6-4	ASSAGIATGELF
TRBV19	ASTRTGWGNQPQH
TRBV7-9	ASSGQGIEAF
TRBV4-1	ASSQGTGSWETQY
TRBV5-1	ASRQGLAGGFSYNEQF
TRBV6-4	ASSAGTSGSYTDTQY
TRBV30	AWSVIRGRPETQY
TRBV24-1	ATSDSGRGGTDTQY
TRBV7-2	ASSLLAGADTQY
TRBV12-5	ASGIGQANEKLF
TRBV19	ASSIPRANQPQH
TRBV3-1/TRBV3-2	ASSQVPGRGPGYT
TRBV12-3/TRBV12-4	ASKLERGGQF
TRBV30	AWSVSSGGTEAF
TRBV30	AWSGGDTDTQY
TRBV7-3	ASSLTLAGGRDTQY
TRBV5-1	ASSLEGRGSGELF
TRBV5-1	ASSLATGGVNYNSPLH
TRBV4-2	ASSLPGQGALSGSDTQY
TRBV5-4	ASSLGEAQY
TRBV11-1	ASSLTEGFEEQF
TRBV5-4	ASSLPGTNQPQH
TRBV25-1	ATFGHGYT
TRBV18	ASSLLGQGLEKLF
TRBV7-2	ASSNHPGGYGTQY
TRBV7-9	ASSSSTATGELF
TRBV5-3	ARSPRGQGGQPQH
TRBV27	ASSFRDRGGYGYT
TRBV6-5	ASSPSRDTAQH
TRBV6-2/TRBV6-3	ASSTIAGGLYNEQF
TRBV5-6	ASSLDLSGGAYNEQF